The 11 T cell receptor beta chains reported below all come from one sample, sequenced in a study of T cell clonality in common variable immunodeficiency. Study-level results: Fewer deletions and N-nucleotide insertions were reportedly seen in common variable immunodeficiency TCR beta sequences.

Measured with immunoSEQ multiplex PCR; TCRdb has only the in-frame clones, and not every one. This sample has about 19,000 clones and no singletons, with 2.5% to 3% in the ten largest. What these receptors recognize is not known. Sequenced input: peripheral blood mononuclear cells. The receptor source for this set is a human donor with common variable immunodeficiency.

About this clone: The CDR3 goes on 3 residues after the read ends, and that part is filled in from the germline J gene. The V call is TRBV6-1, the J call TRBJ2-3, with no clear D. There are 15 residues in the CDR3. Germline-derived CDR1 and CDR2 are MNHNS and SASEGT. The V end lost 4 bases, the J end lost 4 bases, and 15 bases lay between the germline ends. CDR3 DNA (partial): TGTGCCAGCAGTGTAGACGTCCAAGCGCCAGATACG. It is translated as CASSVDVQAPDT. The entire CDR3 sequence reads CASSVDVQAPDTQYF.

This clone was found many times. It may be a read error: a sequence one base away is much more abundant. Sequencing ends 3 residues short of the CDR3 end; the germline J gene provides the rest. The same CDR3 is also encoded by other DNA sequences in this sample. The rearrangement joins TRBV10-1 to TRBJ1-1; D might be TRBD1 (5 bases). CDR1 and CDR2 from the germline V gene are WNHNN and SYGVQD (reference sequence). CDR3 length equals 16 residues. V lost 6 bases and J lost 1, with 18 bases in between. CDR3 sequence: CASSEAMGGGNTEAFF. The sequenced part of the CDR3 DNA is TGCGCCAGCAGCGAAGCGATGGGGGGAGGGAACACTGAA.

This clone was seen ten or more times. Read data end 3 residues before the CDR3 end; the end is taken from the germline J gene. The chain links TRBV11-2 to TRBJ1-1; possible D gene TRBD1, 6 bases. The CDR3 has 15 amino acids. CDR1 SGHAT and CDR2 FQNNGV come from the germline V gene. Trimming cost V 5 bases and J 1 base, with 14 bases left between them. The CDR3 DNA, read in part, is TGTGCCAGCAGCCCCACCGGGACACGGAACACTGAA. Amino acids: CASSPTGTRNTE. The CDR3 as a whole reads CASSPTGTRNTEAFF.

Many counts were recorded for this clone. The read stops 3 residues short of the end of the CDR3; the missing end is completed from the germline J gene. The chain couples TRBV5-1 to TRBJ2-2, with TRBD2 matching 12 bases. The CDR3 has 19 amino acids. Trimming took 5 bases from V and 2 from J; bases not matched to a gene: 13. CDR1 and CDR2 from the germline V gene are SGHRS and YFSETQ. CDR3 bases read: TGCGCCAGCAGTTACTCGTCACTAGCGGGAGGCACTAACACCGGGGAG. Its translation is CASSYSSLAGGTNTGE. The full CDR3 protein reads CASSYSSLAGGTNTGELFF.

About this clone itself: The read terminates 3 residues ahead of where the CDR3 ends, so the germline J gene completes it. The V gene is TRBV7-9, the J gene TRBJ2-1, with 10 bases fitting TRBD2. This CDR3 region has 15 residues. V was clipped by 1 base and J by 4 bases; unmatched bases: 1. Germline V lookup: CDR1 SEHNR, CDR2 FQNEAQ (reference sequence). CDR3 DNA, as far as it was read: TGTGCCAGCAGCTTAGGGACTAGCGGATACAATGAG. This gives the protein CASSLGTSGYNE. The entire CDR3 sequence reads CASSLGTSGYNEQFF.

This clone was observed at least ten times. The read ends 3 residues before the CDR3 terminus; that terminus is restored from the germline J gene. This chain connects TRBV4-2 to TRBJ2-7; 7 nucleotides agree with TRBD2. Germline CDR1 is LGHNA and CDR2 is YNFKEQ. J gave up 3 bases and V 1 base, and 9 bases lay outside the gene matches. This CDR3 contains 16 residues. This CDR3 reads CASSQVTSESFYEQYF. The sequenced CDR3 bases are TGTGCCAGCAGCCAAGTCACTAGCGAGAGCTTCTACGAG.

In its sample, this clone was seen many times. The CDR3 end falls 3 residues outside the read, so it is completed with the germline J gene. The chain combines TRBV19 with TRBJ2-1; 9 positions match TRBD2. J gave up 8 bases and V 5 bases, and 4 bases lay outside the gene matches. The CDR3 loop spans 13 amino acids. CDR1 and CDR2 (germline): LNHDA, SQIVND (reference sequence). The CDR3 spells CASSFSGRDEQFF. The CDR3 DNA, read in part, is TGTGCCAGTAGTTTTAGCGGGAGAGATGAG.

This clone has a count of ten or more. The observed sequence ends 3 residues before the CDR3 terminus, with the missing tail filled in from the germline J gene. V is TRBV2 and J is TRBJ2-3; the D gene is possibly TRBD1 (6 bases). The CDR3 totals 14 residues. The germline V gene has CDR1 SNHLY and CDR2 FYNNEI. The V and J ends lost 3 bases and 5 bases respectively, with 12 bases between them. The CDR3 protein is CASSEPGEVDTQYF. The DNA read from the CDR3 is TGTGCCAGCAGTGAGCCAGGGGAAGTAGATACG.

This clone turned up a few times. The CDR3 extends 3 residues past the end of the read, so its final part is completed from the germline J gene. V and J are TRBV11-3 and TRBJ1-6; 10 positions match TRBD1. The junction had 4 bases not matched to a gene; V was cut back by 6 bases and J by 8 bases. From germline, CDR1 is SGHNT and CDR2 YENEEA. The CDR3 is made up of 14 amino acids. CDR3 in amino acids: CASSRGTGDSPLHF. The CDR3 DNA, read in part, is TGTGCCAGCAGTCGAGGGACAGGGGATTCACCC.

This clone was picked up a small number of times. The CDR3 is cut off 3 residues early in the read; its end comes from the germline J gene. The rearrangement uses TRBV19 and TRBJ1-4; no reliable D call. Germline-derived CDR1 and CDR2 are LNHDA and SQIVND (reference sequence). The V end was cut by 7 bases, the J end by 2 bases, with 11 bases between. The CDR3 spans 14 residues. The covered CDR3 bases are TGTGCCAGTAAACAATTGCTGACTAATGAAAAA. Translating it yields CASKQLLTNEK. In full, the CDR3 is CASKQLLTNEKLFF.

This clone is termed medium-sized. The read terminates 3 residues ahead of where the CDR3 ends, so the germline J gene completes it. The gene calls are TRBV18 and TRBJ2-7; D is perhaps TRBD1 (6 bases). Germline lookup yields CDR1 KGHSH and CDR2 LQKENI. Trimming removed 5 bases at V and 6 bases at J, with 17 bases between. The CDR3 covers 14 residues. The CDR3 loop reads CASSTALQGSEQYF. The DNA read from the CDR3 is TGTGCCAGCTCAACGGCACTACAGGGATCCGAG.